The clone carrying this T cell receptor (beta chain) was found once. The antigen is not known. This record belongs to a study of T cell repertoires in cytomegalovirus infection. Background on the study: CMV infection and matching HLA type were both indicated by public TCR beta signatures. Whole-study results and caveats: CMV carriers having the relevant HLA were flagged by cumulative public TCR beta family frequency.

TCRdb reprocessed the reads via MiXCR and lists one record per CDR3 protein. The data hold about 770,000 distinct CDR3 sequences, with just under 30% observed a single time. The V end was cut by 10 bases, the J end by 7 bases, with 13 bases between. The CDR3 spans 11 residues. The sample was cultured CD8+ T cells from PBMCs, taken from culture after CMV antigen stimulation. This sequence originates from a human donor in good health (CMV status not recorded). Some clones in this sample may be carry-over from other donors' samples. The chain joins TRBV12-3 or TRBV12-4 to TRBJ1-2, with a possible D match to TRBD1 (6 bases). DNA of the CDR3: TGTGCCACTGGACAGACGCCTGGCTACACCTTC. Protein product: CATGQTPGYTF.